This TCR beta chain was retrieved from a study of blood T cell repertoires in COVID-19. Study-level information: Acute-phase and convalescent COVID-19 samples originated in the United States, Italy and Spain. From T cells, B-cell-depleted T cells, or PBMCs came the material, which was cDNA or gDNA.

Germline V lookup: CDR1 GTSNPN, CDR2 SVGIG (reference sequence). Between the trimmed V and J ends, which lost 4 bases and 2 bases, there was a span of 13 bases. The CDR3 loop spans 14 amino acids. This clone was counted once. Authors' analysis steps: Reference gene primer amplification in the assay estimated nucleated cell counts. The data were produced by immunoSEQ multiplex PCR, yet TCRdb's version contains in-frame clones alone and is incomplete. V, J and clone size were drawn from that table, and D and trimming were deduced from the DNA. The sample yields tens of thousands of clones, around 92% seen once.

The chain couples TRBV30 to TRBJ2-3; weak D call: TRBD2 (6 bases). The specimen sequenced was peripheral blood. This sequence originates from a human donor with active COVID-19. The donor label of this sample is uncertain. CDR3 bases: TGTGCCTGGACGGCGGGGACTTACACAGATACGCAGTATTTT. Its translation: CAWTAGTYTDTQYF.